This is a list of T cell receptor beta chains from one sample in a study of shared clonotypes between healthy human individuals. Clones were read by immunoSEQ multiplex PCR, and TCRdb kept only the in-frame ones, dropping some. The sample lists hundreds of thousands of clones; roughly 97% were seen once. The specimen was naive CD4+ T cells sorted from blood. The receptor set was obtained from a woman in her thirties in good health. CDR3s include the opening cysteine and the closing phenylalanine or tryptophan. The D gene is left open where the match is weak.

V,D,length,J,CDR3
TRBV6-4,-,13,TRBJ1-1,CASSLQGNTEAFF
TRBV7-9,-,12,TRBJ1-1,CASSGGNTEAFF
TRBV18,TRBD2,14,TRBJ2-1,CASCTSVGGNEQFF
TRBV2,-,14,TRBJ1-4,CASSEGSPNEKLFF
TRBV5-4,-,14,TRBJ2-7,CASSSRVLPREQYF
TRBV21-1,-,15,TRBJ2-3,CASSKAPDRGDTQYF
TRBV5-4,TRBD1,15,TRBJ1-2,CASSSGQGMNYGYTF
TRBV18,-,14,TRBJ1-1,CASSPVTHNTEAFF
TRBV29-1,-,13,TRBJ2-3,CSIWTPGTDTQYF
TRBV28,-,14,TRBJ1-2,CASSIPTGPWGYTF
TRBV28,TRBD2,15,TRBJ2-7,CASIRYTSAAHEQYF
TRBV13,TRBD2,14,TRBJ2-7,CASRLAGGRYEQYF
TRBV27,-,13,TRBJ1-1,CASSTGARTEAFF
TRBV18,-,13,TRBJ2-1,CASSPPGTDEQFF
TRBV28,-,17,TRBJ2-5,CASSPGMVADRKETQYF
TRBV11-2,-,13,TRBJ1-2,CASKSPGDIRYTF
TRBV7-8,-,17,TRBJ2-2,CASSAKRGRGLTGELFF
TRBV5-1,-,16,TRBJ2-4,CASSLVGGSAKNIQYF
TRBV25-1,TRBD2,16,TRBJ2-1,CASSEYGSGSHNEQFF
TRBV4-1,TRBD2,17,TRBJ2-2,CASSQLDGRVGTGELFF
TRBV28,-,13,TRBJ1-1,CASSGGLYTEAFF
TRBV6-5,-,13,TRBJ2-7,CASSYSSRYEQYF
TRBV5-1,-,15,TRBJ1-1,CASSSNTGPDTEAFF
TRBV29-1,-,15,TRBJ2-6,CSVVDGFSGANVLTF
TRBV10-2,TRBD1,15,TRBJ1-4,CASRGQGAANEKLFF
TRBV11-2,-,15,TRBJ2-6,CASSPSAPGANVLTF
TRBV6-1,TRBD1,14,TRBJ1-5,CASSETGGNQPQHF
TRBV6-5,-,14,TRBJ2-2,CATGADPNTGELFF
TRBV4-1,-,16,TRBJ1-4,CASSQVRRGSNEKLFF